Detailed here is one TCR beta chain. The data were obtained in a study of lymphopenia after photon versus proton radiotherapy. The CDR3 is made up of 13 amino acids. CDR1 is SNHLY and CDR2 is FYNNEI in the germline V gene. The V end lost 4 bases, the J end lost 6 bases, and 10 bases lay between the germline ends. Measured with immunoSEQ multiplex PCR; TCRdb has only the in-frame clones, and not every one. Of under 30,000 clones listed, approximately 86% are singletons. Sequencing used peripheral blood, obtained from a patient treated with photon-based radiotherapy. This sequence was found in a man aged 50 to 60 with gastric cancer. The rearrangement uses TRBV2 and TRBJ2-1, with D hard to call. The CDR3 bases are TGTGCCAGCAGTGTAGCTCTTCGCAATGAGCAGTTCTTC. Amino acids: CASSVALRNEQFF.